The 6 T cell receptor beta chains presented below share a single source sample, sequenced in a study of blood T cell repertoires in COVID-19. Libraries were prepared by immunoSEQ multiplex PCR; TCRdb keeps only in-frame clonotypes and omits some of them. The sample gives about 280,000 clones, roughly 85% of which show up once; 5.1% is in the top ten. Sequences were obtained from peripheral blood. These TCRs come from a man in his fifties with active or convalescent COVID-19.

The chain has TRBV15 and TRBJ2-7; 7 bases align to TRBD1. With 3 bases clipped from V and 3 bases from J, the junction kept 8 bases outside the gene matches. Germline-derived CDR1 and CDR2 are LNHNV and YYDKDF (reference sequence). This CDR3 region has 15 residues. The CDR3 bases are TGTGCCACCAGCAGCCTAGACAGGGAAGGCTACGAGCAGTACTTC. The encoded protein is CATSSLDREGYEQYF.

This chain uses TRBV27 with TRBJ1-6, with D unresolved. Germline CDR1 and CDR2: MNHEY and SMNVEV (reference sequence). V lost 3 bases to trimming and J lost 0 bases, with 6 bases between them. The CDR3 has 15 residues. CDR3 coding DNA: TGTGCCAGCAGTTTTTCGAGCTCCTATAATTCACCCCTCCACTTT. Translation gives CASSFSSSYNSPLHF.

In this sample, this clone turned up once. For the CDR3, the DNA is TGTGCCAGCAGTGAAAGGGCGGGAGGGTTAGACGAGCAGTACTTC. Translation: CASSERAGGLDEQYF. The chain employs TRBV6-1 and TRBJ2-7, with 9 positions matching TRBD2. The CDR3 sequence is 15 residues long. After removal of 2 bases from V and 5 bases from J, the junction contained 7 bases not matched to a gene. Germline loops: CDR1 MNHNS, CDR2 SASEGT.

The chain recombines TRBV6-5 with TRBJ2-7; maybe TRBD2 (6 bases). This CDR3 spans 15 amino acids. V was cut by 6 bases and J by 0 bases, with 15 bases left in between. Looked up from germline, CDR1 is MNHEY and CDR2 is SVGAGI. DNA for the CDR3: TGTGCCAGCAGGAAAGGGACTGCCAGCTCCTACGAGCAGTACTTC. This encodes CASRKGTASSYEQYF.

The chain has TRBV28 and TRBJ2-7; 7 bases map to TRBD1. Germline CDR1 and CDR2: MDHEN and SYDVKM. The CDR3 spans 14 residues. Unmatched junction bases numbered 11, after V lost 6 bases and J lost 6 bases. CDR3 residues: CASRSDRVRSEQYF. The CDR3 DNA reads TGTGCCAGCAGGTCAGACAGGGTTCGATCCGAGCAGTACTTC.

The chain links TRBV28 to TRBJ2-1; TRBD2 matches 8 bases. This CDR3 is 16 amino acids long. V gave up 5 bases and J gave up 1 base; unmatched junction bases: 7. Germline CDR1 is MDHEN and CDR2 is SYDVKM. DNA for the CDR3: TGTGCCAGCAGTCTTTCTAGCGGGCGGTCCTACAATGAGCAGTTCTTC. Protein sequence: CASSLSSGRSYNEQFF.